Included here is one TCR beta chain sequence, with context. Its specificity is not known. The source of the sample is a study of T cell responses to AZD1222 COVID-19 vaccine. Study observations and caveats: Repertoires were sampled only after the peak T cell response. Along spike, vaccine-associated CD4 TCRs were found throughout, with dominance at 160-218 and 743-854. In a largely white British group with more females than males, clonal diversity was possibly underestimated. Spike-specific TCRs gained breadth and depth after people received two AZD1222 doses.

This table comes from immunoSEQ multiplex PCR, and its TCRdb copy is limited to in-frame clones, with some not included. The sample lists 100,000 to 140,000 clones, 75% to 95% occurring once. V shed 5 bases and J shed 5 bases, with 12 bases lying between them. Germline loops: CDR1 MDHEN, CDR2 SYDVKM. The CDR3 contains 13 residues. This rearrangement joins TRBV28 to TRBJ1-2; a possible D gene is TRBD1 (6 bases). The material was peripheral blood, obtained 28 days after the second AZD1222 dose. The clonotype was recovered from an adult who received the AZD1222 COVID-19 vaccine. CDR3: CASSRTVGYGYTF. The CDR3 DNA follows: TGTGCCAGCAGTCGGACAGTAGGATATGGCTACACCTTC.